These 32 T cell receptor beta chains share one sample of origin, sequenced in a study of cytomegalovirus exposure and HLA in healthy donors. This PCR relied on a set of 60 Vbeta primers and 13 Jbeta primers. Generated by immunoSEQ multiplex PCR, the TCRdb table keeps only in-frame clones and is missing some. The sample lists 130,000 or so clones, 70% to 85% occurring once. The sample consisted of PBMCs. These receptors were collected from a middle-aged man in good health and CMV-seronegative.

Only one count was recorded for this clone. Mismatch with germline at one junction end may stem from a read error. CDR3 DNA: TGTTCCAGCAGCTTAGCGGTCGGCAAATCGGGCTCTGGAAACACCATATATTTT. Amino acid sequence: CSSSLAVGKSGSGNTIYF. The chain joins TRBV7-9 to TRBJ1-3; no clear D. The germline gives CDR1 SEHNR, CDR2 FQNEAQ (reference sequence). The CDR3 loop spans 18 amino acids.

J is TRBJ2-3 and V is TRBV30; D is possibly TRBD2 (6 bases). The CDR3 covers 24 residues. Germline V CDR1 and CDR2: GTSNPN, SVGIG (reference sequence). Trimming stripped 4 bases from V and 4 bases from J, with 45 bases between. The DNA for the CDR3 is TGTGCCTGGATAGTCTCGTTTCGCATCCACGGCCTGGACGATTGGGGGGTATGGGCAGATACGCAGTATTTT. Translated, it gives CAWIVSFRIHGLDDWGVWADTQYF.

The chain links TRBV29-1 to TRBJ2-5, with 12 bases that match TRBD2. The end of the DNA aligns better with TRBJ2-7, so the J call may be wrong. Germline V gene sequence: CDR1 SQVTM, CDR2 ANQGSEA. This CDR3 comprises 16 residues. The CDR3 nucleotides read TGCAGCGTCGAAACTAGCGGGAGGAATAGCGGTTACGAGCAGTACTTC. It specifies CSVETSGRNSGYEQYF.

CDR3 loop: CASSLGRANTEAFF. For the CDR3, the DNA is TGCGCCAGCAGCCTAGGCAGGGCGAACACTGAAGCTTTCTTT. This chain uses TRBV4-3 with TRBJ1-1, with D possibly TRBD1 on 5 matching bases. V was cut by 4 bases and J by 1 base, with 10 bases left in between. The CDR3 has 14 amino acids. Looked up from germline, CDR1 is LGHNA and CDR2 is YSLEER.

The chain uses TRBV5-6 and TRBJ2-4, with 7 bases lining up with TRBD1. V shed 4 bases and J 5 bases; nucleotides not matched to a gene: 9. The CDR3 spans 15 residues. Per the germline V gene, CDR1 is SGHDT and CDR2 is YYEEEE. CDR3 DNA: TGTGCCAGCAGCCCGGACAGGAGCATGGAAAACATTCAGTACTTC. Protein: CASSPDRSMENIQYF. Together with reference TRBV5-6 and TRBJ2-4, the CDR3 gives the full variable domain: DAGVTQSPTHLIKTRGQQVTLRCSPKSGHDTVSWYQQALGQGPQFIFQYYEEEERQRGNFPDRFSGHQFPNYSSELNVNALLLGDSALYLCASSPDRSMENIQYFGAGTRLSVL.

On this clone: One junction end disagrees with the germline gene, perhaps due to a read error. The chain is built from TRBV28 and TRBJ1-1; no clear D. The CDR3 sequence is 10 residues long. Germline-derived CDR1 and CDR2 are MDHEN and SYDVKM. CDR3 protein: CASSLRRVVF. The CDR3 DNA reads TGTGCCAGCAGTCTCCGCCGTGTAGTCTTT.

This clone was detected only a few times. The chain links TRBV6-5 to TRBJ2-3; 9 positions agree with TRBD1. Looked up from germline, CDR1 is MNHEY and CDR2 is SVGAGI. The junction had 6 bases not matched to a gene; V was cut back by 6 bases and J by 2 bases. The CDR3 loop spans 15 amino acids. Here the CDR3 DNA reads TGTGCCAGCAGGCCGGGACAGGGAGACACAGATACGCAGTATTTT. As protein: CASRPGQGDTDTQYF.

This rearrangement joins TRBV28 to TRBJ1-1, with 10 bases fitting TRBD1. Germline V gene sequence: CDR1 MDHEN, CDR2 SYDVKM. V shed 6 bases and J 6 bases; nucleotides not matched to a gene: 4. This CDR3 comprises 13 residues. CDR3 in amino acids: CASRGTGEPEAFF. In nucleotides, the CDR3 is TGTGCCAGCAGAGGGACAGGGGAGCCTGAAGCTTTCTTT. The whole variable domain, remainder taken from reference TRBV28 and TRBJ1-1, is DVKVTQSSRYLVKRTGEKVFLECVQDMDHENMFWYRQDPGLGLRLIYFSYDVKMKEKGDIPEGYSVSREKKERFSLILESASTNQTSMYLCASRGTGEPEAFFGQGTRLTVV.

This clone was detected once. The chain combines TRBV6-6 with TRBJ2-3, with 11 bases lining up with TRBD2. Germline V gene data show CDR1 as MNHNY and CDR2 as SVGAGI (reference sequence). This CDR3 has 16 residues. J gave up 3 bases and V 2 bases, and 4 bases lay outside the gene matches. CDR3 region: CASSYGTSGLTDTQYF. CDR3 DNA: TGTGCCAGCAGTTACGGGACTAGCGGCCTAACAGATACGCAGTATTTT.

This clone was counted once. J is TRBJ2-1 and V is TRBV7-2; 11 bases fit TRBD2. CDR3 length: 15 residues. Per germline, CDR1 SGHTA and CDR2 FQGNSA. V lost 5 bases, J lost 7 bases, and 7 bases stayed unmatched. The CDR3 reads CASSQIAGGQNEQFF. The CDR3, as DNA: TGTGCCAGCAGCCAAATAGCGGGGGGGCAAAATGAGCAGTTCTTC.

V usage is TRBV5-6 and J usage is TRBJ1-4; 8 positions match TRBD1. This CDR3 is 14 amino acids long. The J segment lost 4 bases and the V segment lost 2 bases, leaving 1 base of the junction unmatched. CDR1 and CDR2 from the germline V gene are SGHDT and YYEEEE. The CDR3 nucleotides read TGTGCCAGCAGCTTCGGACAGGGTAATGAAAAACTGTTTTTT. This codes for CASSFGQGNEKLFF.

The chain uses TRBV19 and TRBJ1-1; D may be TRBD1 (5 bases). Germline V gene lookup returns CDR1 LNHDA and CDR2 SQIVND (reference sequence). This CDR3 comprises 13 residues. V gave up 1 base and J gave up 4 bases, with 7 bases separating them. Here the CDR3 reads CASSIAGFTEAFF. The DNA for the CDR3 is TGTGCCAGTAGTATAGCAGGGTTCACTGAAGCTTTCTTT. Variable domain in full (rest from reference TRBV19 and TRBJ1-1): DGGITQSPKYLFRKEGQNVTLSCEQNLNHDAMYWYRQDPGQGLRLIYYSQIVNDFQKGDIAEGYSVSREKKESFPLTVTSAQKNPTAFYLCASSIAGFTEAFFGQGTRLTVV.

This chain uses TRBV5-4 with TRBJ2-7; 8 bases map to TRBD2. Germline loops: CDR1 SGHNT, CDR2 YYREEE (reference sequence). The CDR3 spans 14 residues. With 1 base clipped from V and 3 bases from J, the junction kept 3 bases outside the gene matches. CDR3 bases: TGTGCCAGCAGCTTGTCGAGCGGGGGCTACGAGCAGTACTTC. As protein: CASSLSSGGYEQYF.

The CDR3 DNA is TGTGCCAGCAGCTTGTTAGACTACGAGCAGTACTTC. Translated: CASSLLDYEQYF. This chain links TRBV5-6 with TRBJ2-7, with D unresolved. CDR1 and CDR2 (germline): SGHDT, YYEEEE. The CDR3 has 12 amino acids. V was clipped by 1 base and J by 3 bases, with 5 bases between them.

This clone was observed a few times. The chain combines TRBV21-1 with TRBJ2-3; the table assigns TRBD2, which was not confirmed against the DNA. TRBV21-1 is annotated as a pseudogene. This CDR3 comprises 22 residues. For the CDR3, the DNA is TGTGCCAGCAGCAAGCCCGATGGGGCGGGAGGGCCTACAGTTCCTAGCACAGATACGCAGTATTTT. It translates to CASSKPDGAGGPTVPSTDTQYF.

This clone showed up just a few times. CDR3 in DNA: TGTGCCAGCAGGGCCCGATCCTACGAGCAGTACTTC. It codes for CASRARSYEQYF. The V and J genes are TRBV28 and TRBJ2-7; D gene ambiguous. CDR3 length: 12 residues. CDR1 and CDR2 (germline): MDHEN, SYDVKM. V was cut by 6 bases and J by 1 base, with 7 bases left in between.

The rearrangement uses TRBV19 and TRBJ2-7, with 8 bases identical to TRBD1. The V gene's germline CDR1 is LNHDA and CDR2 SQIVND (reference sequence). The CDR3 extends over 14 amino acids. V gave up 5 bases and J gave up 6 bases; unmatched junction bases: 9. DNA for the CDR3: TGTGCCAGTAGTCCCGGACAGGGCTTCGTCGAGCAGTACTTC. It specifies CASSPGQGFVEQYF.

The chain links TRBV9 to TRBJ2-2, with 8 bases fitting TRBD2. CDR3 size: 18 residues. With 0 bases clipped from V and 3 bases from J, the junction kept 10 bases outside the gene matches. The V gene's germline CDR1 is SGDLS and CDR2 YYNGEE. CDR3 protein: CASSVVATGGVYTGELFF. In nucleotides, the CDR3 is TGTGCCAGCAGCGTAGTAGCTACGGGGGGGGTATACACCGGGGAGCTGTTTTTT.

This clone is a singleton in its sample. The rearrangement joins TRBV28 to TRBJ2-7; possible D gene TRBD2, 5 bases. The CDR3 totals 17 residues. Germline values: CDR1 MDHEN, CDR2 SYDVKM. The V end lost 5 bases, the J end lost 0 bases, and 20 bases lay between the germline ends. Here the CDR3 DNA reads TGTGCCAGCAGTAGCGGTGGGCCCGCCGTGCTCTCCTACGAGCAGTACTTC. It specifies CASSSGGPAVLSYEQYF. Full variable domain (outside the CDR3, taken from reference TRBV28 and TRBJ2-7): DVKVTQSSRYLVKRTGEKVFLECVQDMDHENMFWYRQDPGLGLRLIYFSYDVKMKEKGDIPEGYSVSREKKERFSLILESASTNQTSMYLCASSSGGPAVLSYEQYFGPGTRLTVT.

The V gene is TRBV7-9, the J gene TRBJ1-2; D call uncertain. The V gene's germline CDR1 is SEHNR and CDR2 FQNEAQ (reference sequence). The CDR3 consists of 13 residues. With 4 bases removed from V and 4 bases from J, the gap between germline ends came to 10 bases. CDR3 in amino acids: CASSSPTVYGYTF. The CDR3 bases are TGTGCCAGCAGCTCCCCAACGGTCTATGGCTACACCTTC.

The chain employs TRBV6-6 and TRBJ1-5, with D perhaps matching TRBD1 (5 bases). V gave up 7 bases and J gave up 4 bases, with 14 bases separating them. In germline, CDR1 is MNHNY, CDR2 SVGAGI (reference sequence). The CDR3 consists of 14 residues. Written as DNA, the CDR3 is TGTGCCAGCAATTGGGACGGGGGAAATCAGCCCCAGCATTTT. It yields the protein CASNWDGGNQPQHF.

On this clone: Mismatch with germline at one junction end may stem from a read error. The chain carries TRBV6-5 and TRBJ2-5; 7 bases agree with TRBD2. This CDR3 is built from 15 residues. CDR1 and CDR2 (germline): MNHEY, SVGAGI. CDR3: CASSYFGRWSETQYF. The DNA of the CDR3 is TGTGCCAGCAGCTACTTCGGGAGGTGGTCGGAGACCCAGTACTTC.

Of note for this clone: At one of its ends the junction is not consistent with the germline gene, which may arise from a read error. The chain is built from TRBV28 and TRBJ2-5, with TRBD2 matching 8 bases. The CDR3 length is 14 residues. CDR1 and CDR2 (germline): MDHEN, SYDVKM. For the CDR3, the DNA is TGTGCCAGCTGTTTCGGGACTAGAGGGGAGACCCAGTACTTC. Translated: CASCFGTRGETQYF.

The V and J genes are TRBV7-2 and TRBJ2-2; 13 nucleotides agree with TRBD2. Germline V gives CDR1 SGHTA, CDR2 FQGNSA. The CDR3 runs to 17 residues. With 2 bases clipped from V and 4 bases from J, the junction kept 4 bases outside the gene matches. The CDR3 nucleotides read TGTGCCAGCAGCTTACGACTAGCGGGAGGTTCCACCGGGGAGCTGTTTTTT. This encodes CASSLRLAGGSTGELFF.

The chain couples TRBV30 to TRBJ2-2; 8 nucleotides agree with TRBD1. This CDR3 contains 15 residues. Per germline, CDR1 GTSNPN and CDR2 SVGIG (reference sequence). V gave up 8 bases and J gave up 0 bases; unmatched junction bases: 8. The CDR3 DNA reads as TGTGCCGGATCGGGACAGGAGACGAACACCGGGGAGCTGTTTTTT. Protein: CAGSGQETNTGELFF.

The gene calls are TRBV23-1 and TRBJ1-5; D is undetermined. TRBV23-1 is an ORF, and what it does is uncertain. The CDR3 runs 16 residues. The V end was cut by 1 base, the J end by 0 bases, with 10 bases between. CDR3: CASSQLGQVSNQPQHF. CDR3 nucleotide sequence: TGCGCCAGCAGTCAATTGGGCCAGGTTAGCAATCAGCCCCAGCATTTT.

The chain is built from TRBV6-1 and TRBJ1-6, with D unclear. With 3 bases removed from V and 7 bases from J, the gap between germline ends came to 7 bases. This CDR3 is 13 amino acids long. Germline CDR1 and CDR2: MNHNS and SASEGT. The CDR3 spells CASSDSENSPLHF. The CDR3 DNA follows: TGTGCCAGCAGTGACAGCGAGAATTCACCCCTCCACTTT.

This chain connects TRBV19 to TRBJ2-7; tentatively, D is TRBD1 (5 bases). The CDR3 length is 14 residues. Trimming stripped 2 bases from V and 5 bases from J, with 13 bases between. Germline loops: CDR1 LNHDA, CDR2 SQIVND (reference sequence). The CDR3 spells CASSISRDANEQYF. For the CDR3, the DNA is TGTGCCAGTAGTATAAGCAGGGATGCGAACGAGCAGTACTTC.

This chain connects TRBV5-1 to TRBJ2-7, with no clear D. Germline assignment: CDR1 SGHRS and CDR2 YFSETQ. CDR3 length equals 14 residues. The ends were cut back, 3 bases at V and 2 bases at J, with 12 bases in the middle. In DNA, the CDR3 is TGCGCCAGCAGCTCGACCGGGTTAACCTACGAGCAGTACTTC. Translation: CASSSTGLTYEQYF.

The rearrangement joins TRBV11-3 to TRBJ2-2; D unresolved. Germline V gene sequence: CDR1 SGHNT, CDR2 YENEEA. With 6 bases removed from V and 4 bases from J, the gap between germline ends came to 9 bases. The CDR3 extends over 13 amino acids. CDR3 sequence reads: CASSISGTGELFF. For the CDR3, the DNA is TGTGCCAGCAGTATCTCAGGCACCGGGGAGCTGTTTTTT. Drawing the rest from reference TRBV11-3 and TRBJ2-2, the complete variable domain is EAGVVQSPRYKIIEKKQPVAFWCNPISGHNTLYWYLQNLGQGPELLIRYENEEAVDDSQLPKDRFSAERLKGVDSTLKIQPAELGDSAVYLCASSISGTGELFFGEGSRLTVL.

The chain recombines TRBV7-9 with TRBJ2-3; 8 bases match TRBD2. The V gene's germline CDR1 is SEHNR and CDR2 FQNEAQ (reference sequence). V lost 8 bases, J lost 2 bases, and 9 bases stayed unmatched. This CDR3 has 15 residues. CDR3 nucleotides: TGTGCCAGCGCCGCGGGGGGTGGTTTCACAGATACGCAGTATTTT. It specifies CASAAGGGFTDTQYF.

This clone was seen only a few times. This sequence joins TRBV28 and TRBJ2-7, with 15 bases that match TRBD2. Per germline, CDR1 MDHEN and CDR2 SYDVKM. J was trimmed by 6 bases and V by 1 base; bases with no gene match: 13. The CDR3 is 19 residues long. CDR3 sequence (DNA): TGTGCCAGCAGTTTATCCCTTTGGCGGACTAGCGGGGGGGCCGGCGAGCAGTACTTC. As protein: CASSLSLWRTSGGAGEQYF.